The sequence of this T cell receptor beta chain was determined in a study of blood T cell repertoires in COVID-19. Study information: PBMCs, B-cell-depleted T cells, or T cells were the source of the cDNA or gDNA that made up the material.

The CDR3 is 19 amino acids. With 1 base clipped from V and 7 bases from J, the junction kept 17 bases outside the gene matches. CDR1 and CDR2 from the germline V gene are LGHDT and YNNKEL (reference sequence). This clone was seen a single time. In the original analysis: From reference gene primer amplification, estimates of nucleated cell counts were derived. Produced via immunoSEQ multiplex PCR; TCRdb's table is partial and in-frame only. V and J calls and clone size are those listed in that table; D and trimming were worked out from the DNA. This table holds 150,000 to 180,000 clones, roughly 89% found once.

This TCR derives from a man aged 50-60 years with acute or convalescent COVID-19. Source material: peripheral blood. The rearrangement uses TRBV3-1 (or the pseudogene TRBV3-2) and TRBJ2-7, with 12 bases aligning to TRBD2. For the CDR3, the DNA is TGTGCCAGCAGCCAAGTACATTGGTCTTCTAGCGGGAGGGCTAGTGAGCAGTACTTC. It yields the protein CASSQVHWSSSGRASEQYF.